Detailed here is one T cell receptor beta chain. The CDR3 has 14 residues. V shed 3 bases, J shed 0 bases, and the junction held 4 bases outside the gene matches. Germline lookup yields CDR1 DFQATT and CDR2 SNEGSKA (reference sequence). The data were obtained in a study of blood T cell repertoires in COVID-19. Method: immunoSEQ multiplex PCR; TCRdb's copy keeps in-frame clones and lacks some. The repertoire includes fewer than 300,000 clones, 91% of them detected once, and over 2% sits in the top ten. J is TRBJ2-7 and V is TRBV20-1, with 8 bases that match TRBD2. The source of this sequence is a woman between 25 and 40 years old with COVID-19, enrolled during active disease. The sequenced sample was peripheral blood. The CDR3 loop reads CSASIAGSSYEQYF. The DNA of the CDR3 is TGCAGTGCTAGTATAGCGGGGAGCTCCTACGAGCAGTACTTC.